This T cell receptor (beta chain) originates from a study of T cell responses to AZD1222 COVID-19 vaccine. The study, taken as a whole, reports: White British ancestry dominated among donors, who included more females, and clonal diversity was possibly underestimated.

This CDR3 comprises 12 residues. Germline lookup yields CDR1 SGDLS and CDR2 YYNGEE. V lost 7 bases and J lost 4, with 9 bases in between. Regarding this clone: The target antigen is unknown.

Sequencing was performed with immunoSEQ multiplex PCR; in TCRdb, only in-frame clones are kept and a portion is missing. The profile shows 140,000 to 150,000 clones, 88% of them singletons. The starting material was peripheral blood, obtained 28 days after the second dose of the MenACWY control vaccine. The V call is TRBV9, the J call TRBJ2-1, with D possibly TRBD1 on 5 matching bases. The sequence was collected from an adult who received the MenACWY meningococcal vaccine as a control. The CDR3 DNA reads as TGTGCCAGCGGAGACAGATACAATGAGCAGTTCTTC. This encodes CASGDRYNEQFF.